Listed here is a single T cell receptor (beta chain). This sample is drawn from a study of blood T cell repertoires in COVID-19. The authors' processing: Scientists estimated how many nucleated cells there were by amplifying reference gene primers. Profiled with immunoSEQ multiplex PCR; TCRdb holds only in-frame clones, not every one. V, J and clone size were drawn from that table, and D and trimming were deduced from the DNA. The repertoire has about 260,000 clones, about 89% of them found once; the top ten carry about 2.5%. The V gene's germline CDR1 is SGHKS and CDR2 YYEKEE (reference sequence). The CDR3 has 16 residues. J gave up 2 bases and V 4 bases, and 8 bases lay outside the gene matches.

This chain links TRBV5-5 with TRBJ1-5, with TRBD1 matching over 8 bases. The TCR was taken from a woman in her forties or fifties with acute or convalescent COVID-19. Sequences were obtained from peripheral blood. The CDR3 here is CASSLQPTGGNQPQHF. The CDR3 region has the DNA TGTGCCAGCAGCCTTCAGCCGACAGGGGGCAATCAGCCCCAGCATTTT.